This T cell receptor (beta chain) was obtained from a study of cytomegalovirus exposure and HLA in healthy donors. Study-level information: T cells numbering some 170 million yielded some 110 million unique TCR beta sequences in an earlier analysis. Findings and caveats of the study: An analysis was carried out later, and it reportedly showed fewer N-insertions in an Asian-associated ancestry cluster than the approximately 670-donor mean.

Germline-derived CDR1 and CDR2 are SGHTA and FQGNSA. This CDR3 is 15 amino acids long. V shed 3 bases and J 2 bases; nucleotides not matched to a gene: 2. Primers: 60 Vbeta forward and 13 Jbeta reverse. Repertoires were generated with immunoSEQ multiplex PCR, while TCRdb's copy carries only in-frame clones and drops some. The table has about 160,000 clones, about 75% seen once; the top ten hold around 2%. Each of the donors was a healthy bone marrow donor. About this clone: Its antigen is as yet unknown.

The gene calls are TRBV7-2 and TRBJ2-7; 12 bases match TRBD2. Source material: PBMCs. The sequence was obtained from a female donor in good health and CMV-seronegative. This chain's CDR3 is CASSFRTSGTYEQYF. DNA for the CDR3: TGTGCCAGCAGCTTCCGGACTAGCGGGACCTACGAGCAGTACTTC.